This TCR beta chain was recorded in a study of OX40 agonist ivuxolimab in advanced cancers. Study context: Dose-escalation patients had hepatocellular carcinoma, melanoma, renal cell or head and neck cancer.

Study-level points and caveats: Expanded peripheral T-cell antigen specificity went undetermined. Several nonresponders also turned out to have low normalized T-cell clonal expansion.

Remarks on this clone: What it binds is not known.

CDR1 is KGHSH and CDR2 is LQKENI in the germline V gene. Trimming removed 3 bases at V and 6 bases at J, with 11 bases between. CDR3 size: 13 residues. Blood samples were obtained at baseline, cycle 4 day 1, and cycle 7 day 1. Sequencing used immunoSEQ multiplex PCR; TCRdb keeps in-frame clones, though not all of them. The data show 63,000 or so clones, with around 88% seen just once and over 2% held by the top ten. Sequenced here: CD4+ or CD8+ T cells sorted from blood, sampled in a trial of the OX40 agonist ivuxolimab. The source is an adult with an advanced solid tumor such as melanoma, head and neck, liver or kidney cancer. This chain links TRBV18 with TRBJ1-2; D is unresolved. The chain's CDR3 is CASSPVPHDGYTF. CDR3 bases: TGTGCCAGCTCACCGGTTCCACATGATGGCTACACCTTC.